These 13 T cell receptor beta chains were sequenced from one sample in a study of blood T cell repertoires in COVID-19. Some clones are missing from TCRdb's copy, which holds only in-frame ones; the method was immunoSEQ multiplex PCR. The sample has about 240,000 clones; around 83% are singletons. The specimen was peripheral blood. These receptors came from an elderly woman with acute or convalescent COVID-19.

In DNA, the CDR3 is TGTGCCAGCGAGACTTGGAGTTCACCCCTCCACTTT. It is translated as CASETWSSPLHF. The chain links TRBV2 to TRBJ1-6; D uncertain. CDR3 length: 12 residues. V lost 8 bases and J 9 bases, leaving 11 bases between the germline ends. Germline CDR1 reads SNHLY; CDR2 reads FYNNEI.

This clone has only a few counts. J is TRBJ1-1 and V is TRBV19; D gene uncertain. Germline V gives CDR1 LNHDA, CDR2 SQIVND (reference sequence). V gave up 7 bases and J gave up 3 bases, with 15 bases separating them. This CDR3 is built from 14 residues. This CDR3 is CASTHNTRDTEAFF. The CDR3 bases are TGTGCCAGTACCCACAATACCCGGGACACTGAAGCTTTCTTT. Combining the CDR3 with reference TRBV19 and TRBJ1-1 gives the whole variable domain DGGITQSPKYLFRKEGQNVTLSCEQNLNHDAMYWYRQDPGQGLRLIYYSQIVNDFQKGDIAEGYSVSREKKESFPLTVTSAQKNPTAFYLCASTHNTRDTEAFFGQGTRLTVV.

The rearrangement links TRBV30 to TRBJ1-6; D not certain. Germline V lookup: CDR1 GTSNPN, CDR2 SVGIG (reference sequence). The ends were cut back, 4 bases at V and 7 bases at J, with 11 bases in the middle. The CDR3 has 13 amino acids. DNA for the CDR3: TGTGCCTGGACCCCCTCGGGGAATTCACCCCTCCACTTT. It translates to CAWTPSGNSPLHF.

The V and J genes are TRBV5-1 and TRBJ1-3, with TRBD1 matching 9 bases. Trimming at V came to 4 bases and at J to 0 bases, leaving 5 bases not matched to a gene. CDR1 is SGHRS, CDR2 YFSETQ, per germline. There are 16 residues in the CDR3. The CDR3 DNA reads TGCGCCAGCAGCGCGGGACAGGGTAGCTCTGGAAACACCATATATTTT. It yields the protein CASSAGQGSSGNTIYF.

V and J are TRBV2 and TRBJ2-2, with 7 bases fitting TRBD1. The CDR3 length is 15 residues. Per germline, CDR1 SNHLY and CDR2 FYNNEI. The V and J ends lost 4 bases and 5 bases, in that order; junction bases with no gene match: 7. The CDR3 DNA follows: TGTGCCAGCAGTGGGACAGGTGGTCGTACCGGGGAGCTGTTTTTT. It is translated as CASSGTGGRTGELFF.

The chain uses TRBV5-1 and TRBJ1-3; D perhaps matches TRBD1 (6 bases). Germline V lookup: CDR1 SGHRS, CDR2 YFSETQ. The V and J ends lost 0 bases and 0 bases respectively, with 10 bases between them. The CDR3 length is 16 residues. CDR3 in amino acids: CASSLGDTSSGNTIYF. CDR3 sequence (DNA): TGCGCCAGCAGCTTGGGGGACACCAGCTCTGGAAACACCATATATTTT.

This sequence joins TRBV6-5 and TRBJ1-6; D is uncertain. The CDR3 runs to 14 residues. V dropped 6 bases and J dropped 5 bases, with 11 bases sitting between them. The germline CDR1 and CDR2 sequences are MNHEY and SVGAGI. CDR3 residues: CASRRGSHNSPLHF. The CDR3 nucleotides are TGTGCCAGCAGGAGAGGGTCCCATAATTCACCCCTCCACTTT.

The CDR3 nucleotides read TGTGCCAGCAGCTTGTTTGACAGGGTGGACACTGAAGCTTTCTTT. This encodes CASSLFDRVDTEAFF. The J gene is TRBJ1-1, the V gene TRBV5-4, with 7 nucleotides matching TRBD1. V trimming: 1 base; J trimming: 3 bases; junction bases outside the gene matches: 6. Germline values: CDR1 SGHNT, CDR2 YYREEE (reference sequence). This CDR3 has 15 amino acids.

This CDR3 is CASRGDRPTGELFF. The CDR3 nucleotides are TGTGCCAGCAGGGGGGACAGGCCTACCGGGGAGCTGTTTTTT. This sequence joins TRBV2 and TRBJ2-2, with 8 bases matching TRBD1. The CDR3 is 14 residues long. In germline, CDR1 is SNHLY, CDR2 FYNNEI. Unmatched junction bases numbered 5, after V lost 6 bases and J lost 5 bases.

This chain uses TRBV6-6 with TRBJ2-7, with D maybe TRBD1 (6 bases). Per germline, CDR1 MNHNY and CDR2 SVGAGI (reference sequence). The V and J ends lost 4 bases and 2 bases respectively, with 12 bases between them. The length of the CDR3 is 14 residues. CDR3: CASSSGTRTYEQYF. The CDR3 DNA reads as TGTGCCAGCAGTTCCGGGACAAGGACCTACGAGCAGTACTTC.

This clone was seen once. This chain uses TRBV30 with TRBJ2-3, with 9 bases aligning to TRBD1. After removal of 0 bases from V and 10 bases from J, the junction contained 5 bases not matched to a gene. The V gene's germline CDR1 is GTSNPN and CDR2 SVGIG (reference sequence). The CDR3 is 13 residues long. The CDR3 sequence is CAWSVVGDRAQYF. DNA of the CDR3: TGTGCCTGGAGTGTCGTCGGGGACAGGGCGCAGTATTTT.

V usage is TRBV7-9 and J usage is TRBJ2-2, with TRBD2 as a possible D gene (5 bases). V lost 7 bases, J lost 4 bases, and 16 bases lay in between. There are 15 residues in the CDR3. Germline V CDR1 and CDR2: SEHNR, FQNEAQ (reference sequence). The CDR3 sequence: CASTGPSSGTGELFF. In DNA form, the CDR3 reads TGTGCCAGCACCGGCCCTAGCTCCGGCACCGGGGAGCTGTTTTTT.

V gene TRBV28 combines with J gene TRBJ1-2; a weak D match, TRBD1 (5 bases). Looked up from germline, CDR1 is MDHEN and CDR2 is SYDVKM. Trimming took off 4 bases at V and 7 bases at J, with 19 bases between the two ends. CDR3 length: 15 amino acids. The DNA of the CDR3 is TGTGCCAGCAGTTCCTCGGGAATGGGAGGGGCTGGCTACACCTTC. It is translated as CASSSSGMGGAGYTF.